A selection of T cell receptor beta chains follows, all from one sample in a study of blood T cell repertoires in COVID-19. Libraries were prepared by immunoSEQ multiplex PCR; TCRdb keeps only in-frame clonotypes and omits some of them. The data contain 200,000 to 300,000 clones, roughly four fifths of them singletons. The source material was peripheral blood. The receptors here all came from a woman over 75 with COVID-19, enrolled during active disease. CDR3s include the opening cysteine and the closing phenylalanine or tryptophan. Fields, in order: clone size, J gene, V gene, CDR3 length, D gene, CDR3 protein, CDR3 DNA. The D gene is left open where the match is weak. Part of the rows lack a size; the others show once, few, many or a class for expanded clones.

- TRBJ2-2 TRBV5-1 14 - CASSRLGNTGELFF TGCGCCAGCTCCCGACTGGGGAACACCGGGGAGCTGTTTTTT
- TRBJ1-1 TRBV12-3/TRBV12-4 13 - CASIGGLATEAFF TGTGCCAGCATCGGGGGACTCGCCACTGAAGCTTTCTTT
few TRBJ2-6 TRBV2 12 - CASSFGANVLTF TGTGCCAGCAGCTTTGGGGCCAACGTCCTGACTTTC
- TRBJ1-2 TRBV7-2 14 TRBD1 CASSIAGGEYGYTF TGTGCCAGCAGCATTGCAGGGGGCGAATATGGCTACACCTTC
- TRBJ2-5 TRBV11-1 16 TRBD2 CASSFTAGGGQETQYF TGTGCCAGCAGCTTTACGGCGGGAGGCGGCCAAGAGACCCAGTACTTC
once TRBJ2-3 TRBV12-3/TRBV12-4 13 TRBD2 CASSLVGTSPQYF TGTGCCAGCAGTTTAGTCGGGACTAGCCCGCAGTATTTT
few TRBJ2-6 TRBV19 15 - CASSPGRGGANVLTF TGTGCCAGTAGTCCCGGACGGGGTGGGGCCAACGTCCTGACTTTC
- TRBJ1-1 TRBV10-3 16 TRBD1 CAISHGTGTGVTEAFF TGTGCCATCAGTCATGGGACCGGGACAGGGGTCACTGAAGCTTTCTTT
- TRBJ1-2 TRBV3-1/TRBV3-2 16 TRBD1 CASSQYGGQGNYGYTF TGTGCCAGCAGCCAGTACGGAGGACAGGGGAACTATGGCTACACCTTC
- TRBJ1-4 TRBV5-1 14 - CASSLGGLGEKLFF TGCGCCAGCAGCTTAGGAGGGTTAGGAGAAAAACTGTTTTTT
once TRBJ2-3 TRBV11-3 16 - CASSLGGQGNTDTQYF TGTGCCAGCAGCTTAGGTGGGCAGGGGAACACAGATACGCAGTATTTT
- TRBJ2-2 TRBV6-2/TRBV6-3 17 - CASSWEAGRKNTGELFF TGTGCCAGCAGTTGGGAGGCGGGACGCAAGAACACCGGGGAGCTGTTTTTT
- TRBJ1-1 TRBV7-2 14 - CASSLVLLNTEAFF TGTGCCAGCAGCTTAGTCCTTTTGAACACTGAAGCTTTCTTT
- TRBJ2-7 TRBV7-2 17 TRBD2 CASSLSVIAGNSYEQYF TGTGCCAGCAGCTTATCAGTGATAGCGGGAAACTCCTACGAGCAGTACTTC
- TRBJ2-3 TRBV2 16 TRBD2 CASSRGLAGGTDTQYF TGTGCCAGCAGCCGGGGACTAGCGGGGGGCACAGATACGCAGTATTTT
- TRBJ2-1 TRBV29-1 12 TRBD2 CSVAGTTNEQFF TGCAGCGTGGCCGGGACTACCAATGAGCAGTTCTTC
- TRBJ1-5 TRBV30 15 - CAWSVGGASNQPQHF TGTGCCTGGAGTGTAGGTGGGGCAAGCAATCAGCCCCAGCATTTT
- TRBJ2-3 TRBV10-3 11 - CAIKRKDTQYF TGTGCCATCAAGAGGAAAGATACGCAGTATTTT
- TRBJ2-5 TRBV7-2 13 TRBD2 CASRLAGGETQYF TGTGCCAGCAGATTAGCGGGAGGAGAGACCCAGTACTTC
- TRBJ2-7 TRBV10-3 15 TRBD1 CAISEPGQGAYEQYF TGTGCCATCAGTGAGCCCGGACAGGGGGCCTACGAGCAGTACTTC
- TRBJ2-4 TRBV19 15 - CASSTGGLGGNIQYF TGTGCCAGTAGTACAGGGGGTCTCGGGGGAAACATTCAGTACTTC
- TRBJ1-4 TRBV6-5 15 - CASRTGLATNEKLFF TGTGCCAGCAGGACTGGATTAGCAACTAATGAAAAACTGTTTTTT
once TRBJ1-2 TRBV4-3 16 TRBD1 CASSRGTGQGGRGYTF TGCGCCAGCAGCCGCGGGACGGGACAGGGAGGAAGGGGCTACACCTTC
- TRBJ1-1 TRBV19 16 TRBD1 CASSDGQGYMNTEAFF TGTGCCAGTAGTGACGGACAGGGCTATATGAACACTGAAGCTTTCTTT
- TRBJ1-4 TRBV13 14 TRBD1 CASTLGTVNEKLFF TGTGCCAGCACCCTAGGGACAGTTAATGAAAAACTGTTTTTT